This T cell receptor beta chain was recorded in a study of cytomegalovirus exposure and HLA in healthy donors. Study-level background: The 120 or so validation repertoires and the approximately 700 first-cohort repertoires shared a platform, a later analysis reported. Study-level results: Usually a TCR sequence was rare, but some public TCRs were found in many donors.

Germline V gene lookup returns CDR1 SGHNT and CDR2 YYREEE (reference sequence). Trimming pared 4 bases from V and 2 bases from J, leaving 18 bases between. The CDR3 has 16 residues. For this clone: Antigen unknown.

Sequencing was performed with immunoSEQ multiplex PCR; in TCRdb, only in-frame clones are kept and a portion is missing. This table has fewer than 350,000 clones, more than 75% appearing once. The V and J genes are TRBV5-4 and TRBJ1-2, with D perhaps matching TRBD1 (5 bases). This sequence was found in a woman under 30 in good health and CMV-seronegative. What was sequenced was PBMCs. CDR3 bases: TGTGCCAGCAGCAACTGGGGCGGGAAGAGGAACTATGGCTACACCTTC. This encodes CASSNWGGKRNYGYTF.